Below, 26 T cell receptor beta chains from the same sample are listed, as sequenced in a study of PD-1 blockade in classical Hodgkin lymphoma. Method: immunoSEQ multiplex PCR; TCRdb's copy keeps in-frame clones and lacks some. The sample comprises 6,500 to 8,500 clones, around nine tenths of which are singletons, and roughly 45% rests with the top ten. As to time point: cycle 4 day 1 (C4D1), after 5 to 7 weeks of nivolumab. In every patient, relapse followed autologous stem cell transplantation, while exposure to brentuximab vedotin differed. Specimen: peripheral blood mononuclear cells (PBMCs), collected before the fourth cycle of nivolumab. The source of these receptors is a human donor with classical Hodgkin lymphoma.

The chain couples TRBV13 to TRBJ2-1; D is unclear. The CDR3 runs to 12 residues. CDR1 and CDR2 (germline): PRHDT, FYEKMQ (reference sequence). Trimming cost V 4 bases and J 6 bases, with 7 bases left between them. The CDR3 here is CASSYMSNEQFF. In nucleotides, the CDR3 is TGTGCCAGCAGCTATATGAGCAATGAGCAGTTCTTC.

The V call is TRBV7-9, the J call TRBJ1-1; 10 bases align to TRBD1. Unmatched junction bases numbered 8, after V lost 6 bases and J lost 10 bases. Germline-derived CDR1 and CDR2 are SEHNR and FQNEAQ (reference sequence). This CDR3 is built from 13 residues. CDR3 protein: CASSWTGGMVAFF. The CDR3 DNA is TGTGCCAGCAGTTGGACAGGGGGAATGGTAGCTTTCTTT.

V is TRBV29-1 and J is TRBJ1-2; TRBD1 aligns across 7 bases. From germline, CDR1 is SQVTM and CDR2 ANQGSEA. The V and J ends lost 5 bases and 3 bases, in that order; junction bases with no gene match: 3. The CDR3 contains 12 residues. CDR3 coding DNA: TGCAGCGTTACCGGGACAGACTATGGCTACACCTTC. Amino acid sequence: CSVTGTDYGYTF.

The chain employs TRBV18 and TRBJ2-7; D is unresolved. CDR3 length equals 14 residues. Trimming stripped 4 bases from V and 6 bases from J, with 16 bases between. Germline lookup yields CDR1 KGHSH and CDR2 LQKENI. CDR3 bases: TGTGCCAGCTCACTAACGACCGGTTCCCTCGAGCAGTACGTC. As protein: CASSLTTGSLEQYV.

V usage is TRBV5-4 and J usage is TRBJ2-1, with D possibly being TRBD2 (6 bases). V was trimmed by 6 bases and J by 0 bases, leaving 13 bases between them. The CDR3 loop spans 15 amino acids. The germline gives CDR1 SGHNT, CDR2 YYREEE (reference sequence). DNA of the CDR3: TGTGCCAGCACCCCAGGGACTTACTCCTACAATGAGCAGTTCTTC. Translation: CASTPGTYSYNEQFF.

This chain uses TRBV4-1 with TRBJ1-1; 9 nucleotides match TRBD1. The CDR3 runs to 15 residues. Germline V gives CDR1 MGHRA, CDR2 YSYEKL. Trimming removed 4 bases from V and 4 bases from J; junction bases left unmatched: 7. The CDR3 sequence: CASSLSDRGGTEAFF. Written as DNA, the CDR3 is TGCGCCAGCAGCCTTTCGGACAGGGGCGGCACTGAAGCTTTCTTT.

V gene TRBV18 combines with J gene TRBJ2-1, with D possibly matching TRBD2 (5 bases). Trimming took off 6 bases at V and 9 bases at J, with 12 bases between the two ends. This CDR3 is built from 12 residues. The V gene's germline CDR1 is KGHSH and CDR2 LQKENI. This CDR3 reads CASSSTRSEQFF. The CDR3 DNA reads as TGTGCCAGCTCGTCAACTAGGAGTGAGCAGTTCTTC.

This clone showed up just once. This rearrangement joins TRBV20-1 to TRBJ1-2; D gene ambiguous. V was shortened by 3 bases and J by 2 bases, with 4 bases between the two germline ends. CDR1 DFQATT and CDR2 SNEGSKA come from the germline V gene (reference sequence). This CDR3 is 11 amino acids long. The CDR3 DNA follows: TGCAGTGCTAGGAGGAACTATGGCTACACCTTC. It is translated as CSARRNYGYTF.

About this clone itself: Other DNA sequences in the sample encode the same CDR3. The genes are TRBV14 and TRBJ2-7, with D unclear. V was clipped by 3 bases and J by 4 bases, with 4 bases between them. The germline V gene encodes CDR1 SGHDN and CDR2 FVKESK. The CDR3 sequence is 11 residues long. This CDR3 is CASSQGYEQYV. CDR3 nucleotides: TGTGCCAGCAGCCAGGGGTACGAGCAGTACGTC.

The CDR3 region is CASSQDRVGEQYV. In DNA form, the CDR3 reads TGTGCCAGCAGCCAAGACAGGGTCGGCGAGCAGTACGTC. This chain connects TRBV5-4 to TRBJ2-7, with 7 bases lining up with TRBD1. CDR1 and CDR2 (germline): SGHNT, YYREEE (reference sequence). This CDR3 is 13 amino acids long. V dropped 4 bases and J dropped 6; count of bases not matched to a gene: 7.

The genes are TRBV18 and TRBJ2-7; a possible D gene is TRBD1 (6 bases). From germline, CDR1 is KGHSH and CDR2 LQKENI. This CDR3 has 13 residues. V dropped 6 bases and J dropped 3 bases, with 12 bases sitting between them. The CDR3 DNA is TGTGCCAGCTCCCCGACAGGAAACTACGAGCAGTACGTC. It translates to CASSPTGNYEQYV.

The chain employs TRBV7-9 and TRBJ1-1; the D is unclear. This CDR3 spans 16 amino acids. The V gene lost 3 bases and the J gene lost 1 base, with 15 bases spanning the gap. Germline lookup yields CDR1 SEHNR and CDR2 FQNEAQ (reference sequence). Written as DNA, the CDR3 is TGTGCCAGCAGCTTCCTCTCTTGGGTGGGGAACACTGAAGCTTTCTTT. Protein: CASSFLSWVGNTEAFF.

The CDR3 DNA follows: TGTGCCAGCAGTTACCTGGCGGGGGCTGGGGCCAACGTCCTGACTTTC. Translated: CASSYLAGAGANVLTF. The chain uses TRBV6-5 and TRBJ2-6; 7 bases align to TRBD2. The CDR3 is made up of 16 amino acids. Germline loops: CDR1 MNHEY, CDR2 SVGAGI. V lost 2 bases to trimming and J lost 2 bases; unmatched junction nucleotides: 3.

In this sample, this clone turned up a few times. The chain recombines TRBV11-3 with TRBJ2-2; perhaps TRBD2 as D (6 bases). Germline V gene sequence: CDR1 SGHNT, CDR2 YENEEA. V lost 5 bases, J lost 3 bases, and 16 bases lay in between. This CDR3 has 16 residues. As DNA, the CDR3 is TGTGCCAGCAGCCCCCCGGGGCGGGATGACACCGGGGAGCTGTTTTTT. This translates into CASSPPGRDDTGELFF.

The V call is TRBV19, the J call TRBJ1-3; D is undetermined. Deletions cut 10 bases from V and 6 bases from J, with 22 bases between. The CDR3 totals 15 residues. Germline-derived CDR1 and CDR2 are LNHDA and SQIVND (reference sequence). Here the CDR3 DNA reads TGTGCCACTACACCCGGGAGGGTTCGGGAAAACACCATATATTTT. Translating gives CATTPGRVRENTIYF. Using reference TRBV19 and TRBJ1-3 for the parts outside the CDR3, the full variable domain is DGGITQSPKYLFRKEGQNVTLSCEQNLNHDAMYWYRQDPGQGLRLIYYSQIVNDFQKGDIAEGYSVSREKKESFPLTVTSAQKNPTAFYLCATTPGRVRENTIYFGEGSWLTVV.

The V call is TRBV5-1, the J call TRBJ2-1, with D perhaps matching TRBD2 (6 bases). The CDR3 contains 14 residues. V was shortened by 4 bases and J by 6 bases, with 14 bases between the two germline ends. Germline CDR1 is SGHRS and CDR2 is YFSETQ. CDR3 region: CASSPHSGFNEQFF. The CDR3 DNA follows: TGCGCCAGCAGCCCCCATAGCGGTTTCAATGAGCAGTTCTTC.

DNA for the CDR3: TGTGCCATCAGCGCCATAGCTAACTATGGCTACACCTTC. Its protein product is CAISAIANYGYTF. The rearrangement joins TRBV10-3 to TRBJ1-2; D call uncertain. Germline lookup yields CDR1 ENHRY and CDR2 SYGVKD. This CDR3 contains 13 residues. The V and J ends lost 6 bases and 0 bases respectively, with 8 bases between them.

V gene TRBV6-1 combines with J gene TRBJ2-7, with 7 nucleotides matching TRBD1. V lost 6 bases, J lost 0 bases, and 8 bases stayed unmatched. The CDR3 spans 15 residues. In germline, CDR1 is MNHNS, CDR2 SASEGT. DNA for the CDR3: TGTGCCAGCAGGCACCCACAGGGGTTCTCCTACGAGCAGTACGTC. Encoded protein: CASRHPQGFSYEQYV.

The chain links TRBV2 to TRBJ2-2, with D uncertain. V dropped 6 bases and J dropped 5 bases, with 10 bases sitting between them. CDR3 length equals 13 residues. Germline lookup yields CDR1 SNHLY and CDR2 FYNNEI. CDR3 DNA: TGTGCCAGCAGCCCGAGATTAACCGGGGAGCTGTTTTTT. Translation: CASSPRLTGELFF.

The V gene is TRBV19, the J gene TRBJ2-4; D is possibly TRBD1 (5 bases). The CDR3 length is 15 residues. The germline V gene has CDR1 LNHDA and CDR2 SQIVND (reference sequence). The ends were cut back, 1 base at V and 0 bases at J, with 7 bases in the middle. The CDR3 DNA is TGTGCCAGTAGTATAGTCCAGGGAGCCAAAAACATTCAGTACTTC. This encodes CASSIVQGAKNIQYF.

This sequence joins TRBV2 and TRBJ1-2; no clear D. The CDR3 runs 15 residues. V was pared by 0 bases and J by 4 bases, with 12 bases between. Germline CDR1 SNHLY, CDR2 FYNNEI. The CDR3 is CASSEALITTYGYTF. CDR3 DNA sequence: TGTGCCAGCAGTGAAGCTCTCATTACCACCTATGGCTACACCTTC.

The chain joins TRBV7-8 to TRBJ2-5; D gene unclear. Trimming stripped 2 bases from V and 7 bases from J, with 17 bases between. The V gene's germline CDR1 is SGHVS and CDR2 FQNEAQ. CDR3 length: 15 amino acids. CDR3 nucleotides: TGTGCCAGCAGCTTAAGATACTATGAAGTCGGGACCCAGTACTTC. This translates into CASSLRYYEVGTQYF. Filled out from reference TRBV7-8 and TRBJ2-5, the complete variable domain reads GAGVSQSPRYKVAKRGQDVALRCDPISGHVSLFWYQQALGQGPEFLTYFQNEAQLDKSGLPSDRFFAERPEGSVSTLKIQRTQQEDSAVYLCASSLRYYEVGTQYFGPGTRLLVL.

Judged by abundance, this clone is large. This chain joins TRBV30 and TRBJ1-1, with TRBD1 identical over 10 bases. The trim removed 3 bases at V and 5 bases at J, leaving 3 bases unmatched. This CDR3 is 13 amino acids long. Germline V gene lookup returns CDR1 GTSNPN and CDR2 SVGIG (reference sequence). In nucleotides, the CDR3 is TGTGCCTGGAGGCTGGACAGGGGGACTGAAGCTTTCTTT. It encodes CAWRLDRGTEAFF.

The CDR3 nucleotides read TGTGCCAGCAGTAGGGCAGGGCTCACTGAAGCTTTCTTT. Its translation: CASSRAGLTEAFF. The chain links TRBV6-1 to TRBJ1-1, with D possibly being TRBD1 (5 bases). CDR1 is MNHNS, CDR2 SASEGT, per germline. The CDR3 totals 13 residues. The V gene lost 5 bases and the J gene lost 4 bases, with 11 bases spanning the gap.

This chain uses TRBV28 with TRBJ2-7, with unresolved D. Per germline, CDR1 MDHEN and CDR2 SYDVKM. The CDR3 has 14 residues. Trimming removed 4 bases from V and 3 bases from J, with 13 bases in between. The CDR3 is CASSSQSFIYEQYV. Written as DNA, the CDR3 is TGTGCCAGCAGTTCCCAGTCATTCATCTACGAGCAGTACGTC.

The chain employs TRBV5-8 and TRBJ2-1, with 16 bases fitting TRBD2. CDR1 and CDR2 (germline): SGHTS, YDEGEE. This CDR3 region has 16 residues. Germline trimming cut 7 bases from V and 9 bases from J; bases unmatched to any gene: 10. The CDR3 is CASPSGTSGRVGEQFF. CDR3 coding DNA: TGTGCCAGCCCATCGGGGACTAGCGGGAGGGTGGGTGAGCAGTTCTTC.